This T cell receptor (beta chain) was sequenced for a study of blood T cell repertoires in COVID-19 (dated by TCRdb to the early 2020s). In terms of the full investigation: Samples covering the acute and convalescent phases of COVID-19 were provided by collaborators in the United States, Italy and Spain. HLA class I and class II types, where available, came from metadata supplied by the sample provider rather than from assay-based typing. The repertoires were released in a freely available public database intended as a resource for research on the immune response to SARS-CoV-2. The material from the prospective study consisted of cDNA or gDNA derived from T cells, B-cell-depleted T cells, or PBMCs. A de-identified subject ID, COVID-19 status, age in years and sex were almost always included in the sample metadata. Deeply sampled blood TCRbeta repertoires from subjects exposed to, actively infected with, or recovered from COVID-19 were included in the dataset. Samples came from the ongoing ImmuneRACE study (first 160 participants) plus 1,254 subjects from 6 global collaborators. Study-wide conclusions, independent of this receptor: The quantity of clinical and demographic metadata differed by source and by participant and was supplied without curation.

TCRbeta CDR3 regions were amplified from genomic DNA by means of the immunoSEQ Assay, a bias-controlled multiplex PCR. As for the authors' bioinformatics: Within the assay, amplification of reference gene primers was used to estimate how many nucleated cells each sample contained. To quantify the absolute abundance of each unique TCRbeta CDR3 rearrangement, sequence reads were collapsed and filtered. Productive Simpson clonality was computed per sample as the square root of Simpson's diversity index over productive rearrangements. TCRdb provides this immuneACCESS table in a form limited to in-frame rearrangements. Some clones are lacking; in checked studies, under half of them reflect an unresolved V gene, and why the rest are absent is not known. Clone size and V and J calls were adopted from that table, with D and trimming inferred from the DNA. The sample table records about 60,000 clones; around 79% of these occur just once. The ten largest clonotypes hold about 30% of the sample.

Whole blood was collected in K2EDTA tubes by collaborating institutions according to the institutions' own protocols. For TCRbeta analysis, collaborators shipped samples in one of three forms: frozen whole blood, isolated PBMCs, or DNA extracted from either of those sample types. CDR1 is given as SGDLS and CDR2 as YYNGEE, both from the germline V gene. The germline V end is reduced by 0 bases and the J end by 5 bases; junction bases left unmatched: 2. From the cysteine through the phenylalanine, the CDR3 covers 15 amino acids. The entry retains the CDR3 DNA only, 45 bases that are in frame from base 1. This clone turned up a few times. Its antigen is currently not known. No base-level quality is on record; no much larger clone is a single base apart. Distinct nucleotide sequences in the sample also encode this CDR3.

The clonotype was recovered from a human donor in a cohort sampled during active COVID-19. This chain is built from TRBV9 and TRBJ2-2, and 9 junctional nucleotides match TRBD2. The sample was peripheral blood. The DNA sequence is given as TGTGCCAGCAGCGTAGTAGCGGGAGCAACCGGGGAGCTGTTTTTT. This sequence encodes CASSVVAGATGELFF.